This record looks at one T cell receptor beta chain sequence and its context. Repertoires were generated with immunoSEQ multiplex PCR, while TCRdb's copy carries only in-frame clones and drops some. The table lists some 12,000 clones, approximately 85% of them singletons. Germline CDR1 and CDR2: SQVTM and ANQGSEA. V was cut by 4 bases and J by 5 bases, with 8 bases left in between. The CDR3 is 11 residues long. The sample originates from a study of chemoradiotherapy in HPV16-positive cancers. This TCR was recovered from a human donor with HPV-associated anogenital cancer. Collection took place from a patient who underwent chemoradiotherapy. This chain uses TRBV29-1 with TRBJ1-1, with unresolved D. The CDR3 region has the DNA TGCAGCGTTGCCTTCCAGACTGAAGCTTTCTTT. Protein sequence: CSVAFQTEAFF.